Shown below are 3 T cell receptor beta chains from a single sample sequenced in a study of blood T cell repertoires in COVID-19. Sequencing was performed with immunoSEQ multiplex PCR; in TCRdb, only in-frame clones are kept and a portion is missing. The repertoire holds roughly 190,000 clones, roughly 88% seen once, with 6.2% in the top ten. What was sequenced was peripheral blood. All receptors derive from a woman aged 40-49 years who had recovered from COVID-19.

The V gene is TRBV29-1, the J gene TRBJ2-7, with D unclear. Trimming cost V 5 bases and J 2 bases, with 16 bases left between them. This CDR3 spans 14 amino acids. Germline V gives CDR1 SQVTM, CDR2 ANQGSEA. The CDR3 DNA follows: TGCAGCGTTACCCGGAACAGAAATACCTACGAGCAGTACTTC. It codes for CSVTRNRNTYEQYF.

The genes are TRBV27 and TRBJ2-1; 10 bases map to TRBD1. J was trimmed by 4 bases and V by 4 bases; bases with no gene match: 4. CDR1 and CDR2 (germline): MNHEY, SMNVEV (reference sequence). The CDR3 has 15 residues. The CDR3 coding sequence is TGTGCCAGCAGTTGGGGGACAGGGGTTTACAATGAGCAGTTCTTC. Protein: CASSWGTGVYNEQFF.

This clone came up once. The rearrangement links TRBV28 to TRBJ1-5, with D possibly being TRBD1 (5 bases). V lost 2 bases and J lost 1, with 12 bases in between. Germline V gene data show CDR1 as MDHEN and CDR2 as SYDVKM. The CDR3 is 16 residues long. The CDR3 protein is CASSLIGRASNQPQHF. The CDR3 coding sequence is TGTGCCAGCAGTTTAATAGGCAGGGCAAGCAATCAGCCCCAGCATTTT.